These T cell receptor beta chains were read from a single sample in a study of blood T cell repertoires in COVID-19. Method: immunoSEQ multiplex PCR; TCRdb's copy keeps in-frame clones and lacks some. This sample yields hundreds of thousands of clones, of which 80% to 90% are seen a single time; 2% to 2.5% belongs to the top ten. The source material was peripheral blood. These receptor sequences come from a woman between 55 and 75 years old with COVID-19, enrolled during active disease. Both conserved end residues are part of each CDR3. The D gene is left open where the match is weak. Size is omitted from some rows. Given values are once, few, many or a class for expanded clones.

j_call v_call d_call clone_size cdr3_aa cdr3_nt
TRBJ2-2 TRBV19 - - CASTRGSGANTGELFF TGTGCCAGTACCCGGGGGTCCGGGGCGAACACCGGGGAGCTGTTTTTT
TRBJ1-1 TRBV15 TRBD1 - CATRPDRGRNTEAFF TGTGCCACCAGGCCTGACAGGGGGAGGAACACTGAAGCTTTCTTT
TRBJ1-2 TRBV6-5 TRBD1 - CASSQGARDGYTF TGTGCCAGCAGTCAGGGGGCGAGGGATGGCTACACCTTC
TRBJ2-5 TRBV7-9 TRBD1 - CASSRTGQASGETQYF TGTGCCAGCAGCCGGACAGGGCAGGCCTCCGGGGAGACCCAGTACTTC
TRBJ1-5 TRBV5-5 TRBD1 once CASSWRGAGGGQPQHF TGTGCCAGCAGCTGGAGGGGGGCAGGGGGAGGTCAGCCCCAGCATTTT
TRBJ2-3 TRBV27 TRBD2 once CASSFLYGGSTDTQYF TGTGCCAGCAGTTTCCTCTACGGGGGGAGCACAGATACGCAGTATTTT
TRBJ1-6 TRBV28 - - CAAVTGWSSPLHF TGTGCCGCGGTAACAGGGTGGAGTTCACCCCTCCACTTT
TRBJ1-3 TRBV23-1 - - CASSRRDSGNTIYF TGCGCCAGCAGTCGGCGGGACTCTGGAAACACCATATATTTT
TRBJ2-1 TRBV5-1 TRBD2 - CASRVPRLAGGPEQFF TGCGCCAGCCGGGTCCCTCGACTAGCGGGGGGTCCCGAGCAGTTCTTC
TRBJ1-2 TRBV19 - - CASSIAPGSNYGYTF TGTGCCAGTAGTATAGCACCGGGTAGTAACTATGGCTACACCTTC
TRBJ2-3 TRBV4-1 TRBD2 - CASSRRQASGVKQTDTQYF TGCGCCAGCAGCCGAAGACAAGCTAGCGGAGTTAAACAGACAGATACGCAGTATTTT
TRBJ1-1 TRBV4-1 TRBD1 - CASSHYVGQGVGNTEAFF TGCGCCAGCAGCCATTATGTGGGACAGGGTGTGGGGAACACTGAAGCTTTCTTT
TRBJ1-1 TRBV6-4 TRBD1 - CASSMTGSHTEAFF TGTGCCAGCAGTATGACAGGGAGTCACACTGAAGCTTTCTTT
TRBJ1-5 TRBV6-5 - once CASIGGVNSNQPQHF TGTGCCAGCATAGGGGGGGTAAATAGCAATCAGCCCCAGCATTTT